Below, 21 T cell receptor beta chains from the same sample are listed, as sequenced in a study of shared clonotypes between healthy human individuals. It was CD45RO-negative cells, positively selected for CCR7, that made up naive CD8 cells, with terminally differentiated effector memory CD45RA+ cells excluded. This table comes from immunoSEQ multiplex PCR, and its TCRdb copy is limited to in-frame clones, with some not included. The repertoire consists of about 1.9 million clones, with 80% to 95% occurring once and the leading ten covering approximately 1.6%. What was sequenced was naive CD8+ T cells from PBMCs. These receptors were taken from a man aged 18-30 years in good health. Some clones in this sample may be carry-over from other donors' samples.

This chain joins TRBV15 and TRBJ1-2; possibly TRBD1 for D (5 bases). This CDR3 contains 17 residues. Germline V gene data show CDR1 as LNHNV and CDR2 as YYDKDF (reference sequence). Trimming shortened V by 0 bases and J by 2 bases, and 16 bases separated the two germline ends. In DNA form, the CDR3 reads TGTGCCACCAGCAGAGATAAGGGAATCGGGGCCAACTATGGCTACACCTTC. Translation: CATSRDKGIGANYGYTF. Variable domain in full (rest from reference TRBV15 and TRBJ1-2): DAMVIQNPRYQVTQFGKPVTLSCSQTLNHNVMYWYQQKSSQAPKLLFHYYDKDFNNEADTPDNFQSRRPNTSFCFLDIRSPGLGDTAMYLCATSRDKGIGANYGYTFGSGTRLTVV.

This chain uses TRBV9 with TRBJ2-7; D is perhaps TRBD2 (6 bases). The CDR3 contains 14 residues. V gave up 4 bases and J gave up 3 bases, with 14 bases separating them. Germline V CDR1 and CDR2: SGDLS, YYNGEE. CDR3 nucleotide sequence: TGTGCCAGCAGCCCGAGACTAGTCAGCTACGAGCAGTACTTC. Protein: CASSPRLVSYEQYF.

This clone was seen once. V is TRBV7-2 and J is TRBJ2-3; 7 nucleotides match TRBD2. Trimming removed 1 base from V and 4 bases from J; junction bases left unmatched: 5. The V gene's germline CDR1 is SGHTA and CDR2 FQGNSA. This CDR3 has 15 residues. As DNA, the CDR3 is TGTGCCAGCAGCTTAGGACTAGCTCGGGCAGATACGCAGTATTTT. As protein: CASSLGLARADTQYF.

The genes are TRBV5-4 and TRBJ1-1; no definite D call. V was clipped by 2 bases and J by 1 base, with 9 bases between them. The CDR3 runs 14 residues. Germline V lookup: CDR1 SGHNT, CDR2 YYREEE (reference sequence). The CDR3 sequence: CASSLLVGNTEAFF. CDR3 DNA sequence: TGTGCCAGCAGCTTACTAGTGGGGAACACTGAAGCTTTCTTT.

This clone was recorded only once. The chain recombines TRBV29-1 with TRBJ2-5; D might be TRBD1 (6 bases). The CDR3 loop spans 13 amino acids. V was shortened by 6 bases and J by 2 bases, with 13 bases between the two germline ends. Germline V gene data show CDR1 as SQVTM and CDR2 as ANQGSEA. CDR3 region: CSVPGQGQETQYF. The CDR3 DNA reads TGCAGCGTACCGGGACAAGGACAAGAGACCCAGTACTTC.

In its sample, this clone was seen a few times. The rearrangement joins TRBV6-1 to TRBJ2-2; TRBD1 or TRBD2 may be the D gene (5 bases each). This CDR3 is built from 14 residues. Trimming cost V 6 bases and J 9 bases, with 17 bases left between them. The germline V gene has CDR1 MNHNS and CDR2 SASEGT. The CDR3 region has the DNA TGTGCCAGCAGAGGGACGGGGTTCGTCTGGGAGCTGTTTTTT. Its protein product is CASRGTGFVWELFF.

The V and J genes are TRBV5-1 and TRBJ2-3, with D perhaps matching TRBD2 (5 bases). The length of the CDR3 is 14 residues. Trimming removed 0 bases from V and 4 bases from J, with 9 bases in between. CDR1 is SGHRS and CDR2 is YFSETQ in the germline V gene. The CDR3 loop reads CASSLGIGADTQYF. The CDR3 DNA reads as TGCGCCAGCAGCTTGGGGATCGGGGCAGATACGCAGTATTTT.

This clone was detected once. CDR3 bases: TGTGCCAGCAGCCAACATTCGACTCCCCAGGGGGCCCCAAATGAGCAGTTCTTC. It translates to CASSQHSTPQGAPNEQFF. The rearrangement uses TRBV14 and TRBJ2-1, with 8 bases identical to TRBD1. J lost 7 bases, V lost 2 bases, and 16 bases had no gene match. This CDR3 contains 18 residues. Germline CDR1 SGHDN, CDR2 FVKESK. The full variable domain, rest sourced from reference TRBV14 and TRBJ2-1, is EAGVTQFPSHSVIEKGQTVTLRCDPISGHDNLYWYRRVMGKEIKFLLHFVKESKQDESGMPNNRFLAERTGGTYSTLKVQPAELEDSGVYFCASSQHSTPQGAPNEQFFGPGTRLTVL.

The chain has TRBV5-6 and TRBJ2-2; D assignment may be TRBD1 or TRBD2 (5 bases each). Germline CDR1 and CDR2: SGHDT and YYEEEE. The V end was cut by 3 bases, the J end by 6 bases, with 21 bases between. The CDR3 spans 17 residues. The CDR3: CASSSFFRERPPGELFF. The CDR3 coding sequence is TGTGCCAGCAGCTCGTTCTTCAGGGAGCGTCCCCCCGGGGAGCTGTTTTTT.

This chain connects TRBV7-9 to TRBJ2-1, with 10 bases fitting TRBD1. V shed 5 bases and J 9 bases; nucleotides not matched to a gene: 10. Per the germline V gene, CDR1 is SEHNR and CDR2 is FQNEAQ (reference sequence). The CDR3 length is 15 residues. The CDR3: CASSLGQGRLGEQFF. Written as DNA, the CDR3 is TGTGCCAGCAGCCTGGGACAGGGGCGGTTAGGTGAGCAGTTCTTC.

The V and J genes are TRBV7-3 and TRBJ2-1, with 9 bases identical to TRBD2. CDR3 length equals 16 residues. The V gene's germline CDR1 is SGHTA and CDR2 FQGTGA. V was pared by 5 bases and J by 3 bases, with 8 bases of the junction left unmatched. The CDR3 is CASSPTAGGNYNEQFF. CDR3 bases: TGTGCCAGCAGCCCCACCGCGGGAGGGAACTACAATGAGCAGTTCTTC.

The chain joins TRBV6-1 to TRBJ1-5; D is perhaps TRBD1 (6 bases). The V end was cut by 8 bases, the J end by 8 bases, with 16 bases between. CDR3 length: 13 residues. Germline-derived CDR1 and CDR2 are MNHNS and SASEGT. CDR3 bases: TGTGCCAGCGAGGGACGGGGGCGGAAGCCCCAGCATTTT. Translated, it gives CASEGRGRKPQHF.

The V call is TRBV6-1, the J call TRBJ2-7; either TRBD1 or TRBD2 may fit D (5 bases each). Looked up from germline, CDR1 is MNHNS and CDR2 is SASEGT. Trimming stripped 10 bases from V and 2 bases from J, with 12 bases between. CDR3 length: 12 residues. The CDR3 DNA reads as TGTGCCAACTGGGACGGCGCCTACGAGCAGTACTTC. As protein: CANWDGAYEQYF.

This clone appeared once. The chain combines TRBV7-8 with TRBJ2-7; 7 bases are shared with TRBD1. V dropped 4 bases and J dropped 5; count of bases not matched to a gene: 11. The CDR3 is 15 residues long. The germline gives CDR1 SGHVS, CDR2 FQNEAQ. The CDR3 region has the DNA TGTGCCAGCAGCTCCCTACCGGACAGGTTTAACGAGCAGTACTTC. Residues: CASSSLPDRFNEQYF.

The J gene is TRBJ2-1, the V gene TRBV27; D ambiguous. This CDR3 has 15 amino acids. Germline CDR1 and CDR2: MNHEY and SMNVEV (reference sequence). Between the trimmed V and J ends, which lost 0 bases and 3 bases, there was a span of 9 bases. As DNA, the CDR3 is TGTGCCAGCAGTTTATCAGGATATTTCTACAATGAGCAGTTCTTC. The encoded protein is CASSLSGYFYNEQFF.

V is TRBV10-2 and J is TRBJ1-2; TRBD1 is a possible D gene (6 bases). Trimming removed 6 bases at V and 6 bases at J, with 14 bases between. Germline V gene data show CDR1 as WSHSY and CDR2 as SAAADI. The CDR3 runs to 13 residues. The chain's CDR3 is CASREQGENGYTF. CDR3 in DNA: TGCGCCAGCAGGGAACAGGGAGAGAATGGCTACACCTTC.

The CDR3 coding sequence is TGCGCCAGCAGGTCTGGGGACACTGAAGCTTTCTTT. Its translation: CASRSGDTEAFF. The chain joins TRBV5-1 to TRBJ1-1, with D unresolved. Germline V gives CDR1 SGHRS, CDR2 YFSETQ. Trimming took off 5 bases at V and 3 bases at J, with 8 bases between the two ends. The CDR3 is made up of 12 amino acids.

The chain joins TRBV7-2 to TRBJ2-7, with 7 positions matching TRBD2. This CDR3 is 15 amino acids long. V lost 2 bases to trimming and J lost 1 base; unmatched junction nucleotides: 5. CDR1 is SGHTA, CDR2 FQGNSA, per germline. The CDR3 here is CASSLSWTSSYEQYF. In DNA form, the CDR3 reads TGTGCCAGCAGCTTATCTTGGACTAGTTCCTACGAGCAGTACTTC.

The chain employs TRBV9 and TRBJ1-4; TRBD1 is a possible D gene (5 bases). The CDR3 loop spans 15 amino acids. V was trimmed by 4 bases and J by 7 bases, leaving 17 bases between them. The germline gives CDR1 SGDLS, CDR2 YYNGEE. The CDR3 sequence is CASSRGEGLSEKLFF. CDR3 bases: TGTGCCAGCAGCCGAGGGGAGGGATTGAGTGAAAAACTGTTTTTT.

The chain has TRBV30 and TRBJ2-7; 8 bases agree with TRBD1. V gave up 1 base and J gave up 3 bases; unmatched junction bases: 11. The CDR3 has 16 amino acids. Per germline, CDR1 GTSNPN and CDR2 SVGIG (reference sequence). The CDR3 loop reads CAWSDPALTGGYEQYF. The CDR3 nucleotides read TGTGCCTGGAGTGACCCCGCCCTCACAGGGGGCTACGAGCAGTACTTC.

On this clone: The sample holds other DNA sequences that translate to the same CDR3. CDR3 sequence: CASSLAQGSYNEQFF. The CDR3 bases are TGCGCCAGCAGCTTGGCCCAGGGATCCTACAATGAGCAGTTCTTC. J is TRBJ2-1 and V is TRBV5-1; D might be TRBD1 (5 bases). The CDR3 consists of 15 residues. CDR1 and CDR2 (germline): SGHRS, YFSETQ. The V and J ends lost 0 bases and 1 base respectively, with 8 bases between them.